These T cell receptor beta chains were read from a single sample in a study of blood T cell repertoires in COVID-19. Data came from immunoSEQ multiplex PCR; TCRdb stores just in-frame clones and leaves some out. Of 170,000 or so clones detected, approximately 88% appear once; the ten largest clones hold roughly 14%. Sequenced input: peripheral blood. Every receptor here comes from a man aged 18 to 29 with active or convalescent COVID-19. Each CDR3 is given with its conserved first and last residue. A D gene is named only where the DNA matches it firmly. Not every row has a clone size; where given, it reads once, few, many or a size class.

v_call: TRBV12-5
cdr3_length: 16
d_call: TRBD2
clone_size: once
j_call: TRBJ2-1
cdr3_nt: TGTGCTAGTGGTTCCGACCTAGCGGGAGGGATTGATGAGCAGTTCTTC
cdr3_aa: CASGSDLAGGIDEQFF

v_call: TRBV18
cdr3_length: 12
d_call: NA
clone_size: NA
j_call: TRBJ2-3
cdr3_nt: TGTGCCAGCTCATCCTCTTCGGATACGCAGTATTTT
cdr3_aa: CASSSSSDTQYF

v_call: TRBV6-2/TRBV6-3
cdr3_length: 15
d_call: TRBD2
clone_size: NA
j_call: TRBJ2-5
cdr3_nt: TGTGCCAGCAGTCAAGGACTAGCGGGGATGGAGACCCAGTACTTC
cdr3_aa: CASSQGLAGMETQYF

v_call: TRBV7-2
cdr3_length: 14
d_call: NA
clone_size: NA
j_call: TRBJ1-5
cdr3_nt: TGTGCCAGCAGCTTATTCGGGGTTAATCAGCCCCAGCATTTT
cdr3_aa: CASSLFGVNQPQHF

v_call: TRBV2
cdr3_length: 16
d_call: NA
clone_size: NA
j_call: TRBJ1-4
cdr3_nt: TGTGCCAGCAGTTCTCTAATCGGGACACCGAATGAAAAACTGTTTTTT
cdr3_aa: CASSSLIGTPNEKLFF

v_call: TRBV4-3
cdr3_length: 18
d_call: NA
clone_size: NA
j_call: TRBJ2-1
cdr3_nt: TGCGCCAGCAGCTACGGGACACCAGGAATTAGCTCCTACAATGAGCAGTTCTTC
cdr3_aa: CASSYGTPGISSYNEQFF

v_call: TRBV25-1
cdr3_length: 17
d_call: TRBD1
clone_size: NA
j_call: TRBJ2-7
cdr3_nt: TGTGCCAGCAGTGAATTAGGGGGATACAGGGGGTTGGACGAGCAGTACTTC
cdr3_aa: CASSELGGYRGLDEQYF

v_call: TRBV28
cdr3_length: 12
d_call: TRBD1
clone_size: NA
j_call: TRBJ1-2
cdr3_nt: TGTGCCAGCAGACAAACAGGGGATGGCTACACCTTC
cdr3_aa: CASRQTGDGYTF

v_call: TRBV18
cdr3_length: 13
d_call: NA
clone_size: NA
j_call: TRBJ1-2
cdr3_nt: TGTGCCAGCTCAACGACAGCTAACTATGGCTACACCTTC
cdr3_aa: CASSTTANYGYTF

v_call: TRBV12-3/TRBV12-4
cdr3_length: 11
d_call: TRBD1
clone_size: NA
j_call: TRBJ1-1
cdr3_nt: TGTGCCAGCAGGGGACAGCCTGAAGCTTTCTTT
cdr3_aa: CASRGQPEAFF

v_call: TRBV15
cdr3_length: 19
d_call: NA
clone_size: NA
j_call: TRBJ2-4
cdr3_nt: TGTGCCACCAGCAGAGATCGCCGACAGCACGAACTGGCCAAAAACATTCAGTACTTC
cdr3_aa: CATSRDRRQHELAKNIQYF

v_call: TRBV2
cdr3_length: 13
d_call: NA
clone_size: NA
j_call: TRBJ1-2
cdr3_nt: TGTGCCAGCAAAGAGGACATTAACTATGGCTACACCTTC
cdr3_aa: CASKEDINYGYTF

v_call: TRBV5-5
cdr3_length: 17
d_call: TRBD2
clone_size: NA
j_call: TRBJ2-3
cdr3_nt: TGTGCCAGCAGCCGTACCGGAGCTAGCGGGGGCACAGATACGCAGTATTTT
cdr3_aa: CASSRTGASGGTDTQYF

v_call: TRBV19
cdr3_length: 15
d_call: NA
clone_size: NA
j_call: TRBJ1-5
cdr3_nt: TGTGCCAGTAGTATATCCTCAGGGCGCAATCAGCCCCAGCATTTT
cdr3_aa: CASSISSGRNQPQHF

v_call: TRBV5-4
cdr3_length: 17
d_call: NA
clone_size: NA
j_call: TRBJ1-1
cdr3_nt: TGTGCCACTAACTTTGACCGAAGCTCCCCCCGGGGCACTGAAGCTTTCTTT
cdr3_aa: CATNFDRSSPRGTEAFF

v_call: TRBV23-1
cdr3_length: 17
d_call: TRBD2
clone_size: NA
j_call: TRBJ2-2
cdr3_nt: TGCGCCAGCAGTAAACAGGGGCGGCGGGAGGGGGCCGGGGAGCTGTTTTTT
cdr3_aa: CASSKQGRREGAGELFF